The 20 T cell receptor beta chains presented below share a single source sample, sequenced in a study of T cells after yellow fever vaccination. TCRdb recomputed calls from the 5' RACE reads with MiXCR, one row per CDR3 protein. Of hundreds of thousands of distinct CDR3 sequences in the sample, approximately 12% were seen once. The specimen was PBMCs, collected on the day of the yellow fever booster vaccination. These receptors were obtained from a man under 40 who received the YFV17D yellow fever vaccine.

The chain combines TRBV15 with TRBJ2-3; D gene uncertain. In germline, CDR1 is LNHNV, CDR2 YYDKDF (reference sequence). The CDR3 length is 12 residues. Trimming stripped 5 bases from V and 2 bases from J, with 5 bases between. The CDR3 sequence: CATSGDTDTQYF. The CDR3 nucleotides read TGTGCCACCAGCGGGGACACAGATACGCAGTATTTT.

This clonotype was seen a handful of times. V gene TRBV6-5 combines with J gene TRBJ2-1; 9 bases match TRBD2. Germline trimming cut 2 bases from V and 10 bases from J; bases unmatched to any gene: 6. The CDR3 consists of 14 residues. The germline gives CDR1 MNHEY, CDR2 SVGAGI. DNA for the CDR3: TGTGCCAGCAGTTACATTGCGGGAGGGGAAGAGCAGTTCTTC. Amino acid sequence: CASSYIAGGEEQFF.

The J gene is TRBJ1-1, the V gene TRBV6-6; no definite D call. Trimming cost V 7 bases and J 2 bases, with 11 bases left between them. This CDR3 spans 13 amino acids. Germline-derived CDR1 and CDR2 are MNHNY and SVGAGI (reference sequence). For the CDR3, the DNA is TGTGCCAGCACCCCCCTGGAAAACACTGAAGCTTTCTTT. As protein: CASTPLENTEAFF.

This clonotype is categorized as medium-sized (0.01 to 0.1%). V gene TRBV7-9 combines with J gene TRBJ1-2; D not resolved. The germline V gene encodes CDR1 SEHNR and CDR2 FQNEAQ (reference sequence). This CDR3 comprises 11 residues. The V gene lost 5 bases and the J gene lost 8 bases, with 9 bases spanning the gap. CDR3 DNA: TGTGCCAGCAGCCCAAACATCGGCTACACCTTC. This gives the protein CASSPNIGYTF.

This clonotype turned up a few times. The gene calls are TRBV11-2 and TRBJ2-2, with 8 positions matching TRBD2. The germline gives CDR1 SGHAT, CDR2 FQNNGV. The CDR3 has 21 amino acids. Trimming removed 7 bases from V and 1 base from J; junction bases left unmatched: 23. CDR3 bases: TGTGCCAGCAACCGAGGCACGCGGACTAGCCCTCGGCCCGGGAACACCGGGGAGCTGTTTTTT. Protein product: CASNRGTRTSPRPGNTGELFF.

This sequence joins TRBV7-9 and TRBJ2-7; no reliable D call. CDR1 SEHNR and CDR2 FQNEAQ come from the germline V gene (reference sequence). V gave up 5 bases and J gave up 4 bases, with 15 bases separating them. The CDR3 consists of 14 residues. The CDR3 region has the DNA TGTGCCAGCAGCGAGGCAGCCCCCCTGTACGAGCAGTACTTC. Amino acids: CASSEAAPLYEQYF.

This clonotype was found a few times. The J gene is TRBJ1-1, the V gene TRBV7-9; perhaps TRBD1 as D (6 bases). The V end was cut by 5 bases, the J end by 0 bases, with 13 bases between. Germline-derived CDR1 and CDR2 are SEHNR and FQNEAQ (reference sequence). The CDR3 totals 15 residues. The CDR3 DNA reads as TGTGCCAGCAGCCCGCAGGGGACTATGAACACTGAAGCTTTCTTT. Translated, it gives CASSPQGTMNTEAFF.

This clonotype was recorded a few times. The J gene is TRBJ2-1, the V gene TRBV20-1; TRBD2 matches at 11 bases. CDR1 and CDR2 (germline): DFQATT, SNEGSKA (reference sequence). V gave up 0 bases and J gave up 7 bases; unmatched junction bases: 11. The CDR3 has 17 amino acids. Written as DNA, the CDR3 is TGCAGTGCTAGAGATCCTACTAGCGGGAGTTGGGCAAATGAGCAGTTCTTC. Translating it yields CSARDPTSGSWANEQFF.

The chain has TRBV2 and TRBJ2-7; D is possibly TRBD2 (5 bases). The CDR3 consists of 13 residues. Trimming removed 7 bases at V and 1 base at J, with 11 bases between. The germline V gene has CDR1 SNHLY and CDR2 FYNNEI. The CDR3 nucleotides read TGTGCCAGCACCATGGACTGGTCCTACGAGCAGTACTTC. This sequence encodes CASTMDWSYEQYF.

This clonotype was seen only a few times. The chain has TRBV6-1 and TRBJ2-2; TRBD2 aligns across 12 bases. The CDR3 is made up of 16 amino acids. Germline V CDR1 and CDR2: MNHNS, SASEGT. V dropped 6 bases and J dropped 0; count of bases not matched to a gene: 2. The chain's CDR3 is CASRRTSGTNTGELFF. In DNA, the CDR3 is TGTGCCAGCAGGCGGACTAGCGGGACGAACACCGGGGAGCTGTTTTTT.

This clonotype was seen a few times. This chain connects TRBV5-1 to TRBJ2-5; D ambiguous. CDR3 size: 14 residues. V dropped 0 bases and J dropped 7 bases, with 13 bases sitting between them. Germline V CDR1 and CDR2: SGHRS, YFSETQ. The CDR3 spells CASSLVGLPGTQYF. CDR3 in DNA: TGCGCCAGCAGCTTGGTCGGGTTACCGGGGACCCAGTACTTC.

The CDR3 protein is CASSGAGRLPGYEQYF. The CDR3 nucleotides are TGTGCCAGCAGCGGGGCGGGTCGCCTCCCAGGGTACGAGCAGTACTTC. This sequence joins TRBV5-6 and TRBJ2-7; D is tentatively TRBD1 or TRBD2 (5 bases each). Germline loops: CDR1 SGHDT, CDR2 YYEEEE. This CDR3 has 16 residues. V was clipped by 4 bases and J by 4 bases, with 21 bases between them.

The chain couples TRBV10-2 to TRBJ2-6; D may be TRBD1 or TRBD2 (5 bases each). The CDR3 spans 17 residues. Trimming stripped 1 base from V and 2 bases from J, with 12 bases between. CDR1 is WSHSY and CDR2 is SAAADI in the germline V gene. This chain's CDR3 is CASSEWGTGTGANVLTF. CDR3 coding DNA: TGCGCCAGCAGTGAGTGGGGGACGGGAACTGGGGCCAACGTCCTGACTTTC.

The rearrangement links TRBV19 to TRBJ2-4, with TRBD1 matching 12 bases. Looked up from germline, CDR1 is LNHDA and CDR2 is SQIVND (reference sequence). This CDR3 has 12 amino acids. V was pared by 9 bases and J by 9 bases, with 3 bases of the junction left unmatched. Written as DNA, the CDR3 is TGTGCCAGCCGGGACAGGGGGCCCATTCAGTACTTC. Its translation is CASRDRGPIQYF.

This clonotype has more than one count but fewer than ten. V and J are TRBV5-1 and TRBJ2-7; 8 bases line up with TRBD1. The CDR3 is 14 residues long. Germline CDR1 and CDR2: SGHRS and YFSETQ. V dropped 4 bases and J dropped 2; count of bases not matched to a gene: 5. The CDR3 spells CASSLDRAAYEQYF. The DNA for the CDR3 is TGCGCCAGCAGCCTGGACAGGGCAGCCTACGAGCAGTACTTC.

This clonotype was detected ten times or more. The V call is TRBV7-9, the J call TRBJ2-1; 9 bases align to TRBD1. The germline CDR1 and CDR2 sequences are SEHNR and FQNEAQ (reference sequence). This CDR3 contains 16 residues. V shed 5 bases and J 8 bases; nucleotides not matched to a gene: 13. The CDR3 is CASSQRLQGAGDEQFF. The CDR3 DNA is TGTGCCAGCAGCCAACGACTACAGGGGGCTGGGGATGAGCAGTTCTTC.

This clonotype has more than one count but fewer than ten. The V call is TRBV5-8, the J call TRBJ2-1, with 10 bases fitting TRBD1. The germline V gene encodes CDR1 SGHTS and CDR2 YDEGEE. CDR3 size: 16 residues. With V trimmed by 4 bases and J by 3 bases, 7 bases remained unmatched. The CDR3 sequence is CASSPGQGILYNEQFF. CDR3 nucleotides: TGTGCCAGCAGCCCGGGACAGGGGATTCTCTACAATGAGCAGTTCTTC.

V is TRBV7-2 and J is TRBJ2-2; D is perhaps TRBD1 (5 bases). CDR1 and CDR2 (germline): SGHTA, FQGNSA. The CDR3 sequence is 16 residues long. V dropped 1 base and J dropped 4 bases, with 13 bases sitting between them. CDR3 region: CASSLEDIAITGELFF. CDR3 DNA: TGTGCCAGCAGCTTAGAGGACATCGCGATCACCGGGGAGCTGTTTTTT.

This sequence joins TRBV12-3 or TRBV12-4 and TRBJ2-3, with 8 bases aligning to TRBD1. V trimming: 4 bases; J trimming: 2 bases; junction bases outside the gene matches: 5. The CDR3 extends over 15 amino acids. The CDR3 spells CASSYRTGTTDTQYF. In DNA, the CDR3 is TGTGCCAGCAGTTATCGGACAGGGACCACAGATACGCAGTATTTT.

The V call is TRBV7-2, the J call TRBJ2-7; TRBD1 aligns across 11 bases. This CDR3 contains 15 residues. V lost 6 bases and J lost 0; bases outside the gene matches: 4. Per the germline V gene, CDR1 is SGHTA and CDR2 is FQGNSA. CDR3: CASRSGTGGSYEQYF. The CDR3 region has the DNA TGTGCCAGCAGGTCCGGGACAGGGGGCTCCTACGAGCAGTACTTC.